This is a list of T cell receptor beta chains from one sample in a study of blood T cell repertoires in COVID-19. Only in-frame clones appear in the TCRdb table, and some are missing; sequencing was by immunoSEQ multiplex PCR. Altogether more than 250,000 clones are present, approximately 87% being singletons, with the ten largest covering about 4.3%. The sequencing input was peripheral blood. All receptors derive from a man aged 55 to 70 who had recovered from COVID-19. Both conserved end residues are part of each CDR3. The D gene is left open where the match is weak. Clone size is shown for a subset of rows, as once, few, many or a class of expanded clone.

CDR3 length: 16
V gene: TRBV21-1
J gene: TRBJ1-6
clone size: -
D gene: -
CDR3 DNA: TGTGCCAGCAGCAAAGCGGAGGACTCCTATAATTCACCCCTCCACTTT
CDR3 protein: CASSKAEDSYNSPLHF

CDR3 length: 15
V gene: TRBV5-1
J gene: TRBJ1-2
clone size: few
D gene: TRBD1
CDR3 DNA: TGCGCCAGCAGCTTGGAAGGGACAGCCGGCTATGGCTACACCTTC
CDR3 protein: CASSLEGTAGYGYTF

CDR3 length: 14
V gene: TRBV18
J gene: TRBJ2-3
clone size: once
D gene: -
CDR3 DNA: TGTGCCAGCTCACCATTCCCAGGGTCAGATACGCAGTATTTT
CDR3 protein: CASSPFPGSDTQYF

CDR3 length: 18
V gene: TRBV5-1
J gene: TRBJ2-7
clone size: -
D gene: TRBD2
CDR3 DNA: TGCGCCAGCAGCTTGGCCTCTAGCGGGGGGGCCATCGCCTACGAGCAGTACTTC
CDR3 protein: CASSLASSGGAIAYEQYF

CDR3 length: 15
V gene: TRBV25-1
J gene: TRBJ2-7
clone size: -
D gene: TRBD1
CDR3 DNA: TGTGCCAGCAGGGGACAGGGGGGAGACGCTGGCGAGCAGTACTTC
CDR3 protein: CASRGQGGDAGEQYF

CDR3 length: 15
V gene: TRBV14
J gene: TRBJ1-3
clone size: few
D gene: TRBD1
CDR3 DNA: TGTGCCAGCAGCTTACAGGGGATTTCTGGAAACACCATATATTTT
CDR3 protein: CASSLQGISGNTIYF

CDR3 length: 14
V gene: TRBV18
J gene: TRBJ2-3
clone size: few
D gene: -
CDR3 DNA: TGTGCCAGCTCACCCAGACAGGGCACAGATACGCAGTATTTT
CDR3 protein: CASSPRQGTDTQYF

CDR3 length: 15
V gene: TRBV5-4
J gene: TRBJ2-5
clone size: once
D gene: -
CDR3 DNA: TGTGCCAGCAGCTCCGCCGGGACTTCCGTGGAGACCCAGTACTTC
CDR3 protein: CASSSAGTSVETQYF

CDR3 length: 16
V gene: TRBV7-2
J gene: TRBJ2-7
clone size: few
D gene: -
CDR3 DNA: TGTGCCAGCAGCTTAACGTCCGGGACTTTAATATACGAGCAGTACTTC
CDR3 protein: CASSLTSGTLIYEQYF

CDR3 length: 14
V gene: TRBV7-2
J gene: TRBJ2-7
clone size: -
D gene: TRBD2
CDR3 DNA: TGTGCCAGCAGCTTAGATCCGGGAGGGCTTCAGCAGTACTTC
CDR3 protein: CASSLDPGGLQQYF

CDR3 length: 15
V gene: TRBV5-6
J gene: TRBJ1-3
clone size: -
D gene: -
CDR3 DNA: TGTGCCAGCAGCTTGTTGGCCAGCTCTGGAAACACCATATATTTT
CDR3 protein: CASSLLASSGNTIYF

CDR3 length: 15
V gene: TRBV27
J gene: TRBJ2-7
clone size: -
D gene: -
CDR3 DNA: TGTGCCAGCAGTTCGAGGGTACGTGCACGCTACGAGCAGTACTTC
CDR3 protein: CASSSRVRARYEQYF

CDR3 length: 16
V gene: TRBV18
J gene: TRBJ2-1
clone size: -
D gene: -
CDR3 DNA: TGTGCCAGCTCACCAAAGACAGGTAATCAGGGCAATGAGCAGTTCTTC
CDR3 protein: CASSPKTGNQGNEQFF

CDR3 length: 15
V gene: TRBV2
J gene: TRBJ2-1
clone size: -
D gene: TRBD1
CDR3 DNA: TGTGCCAGCAGTGAAACGACAGGGGGCCTAGGTGAGCAGTTCTTC
CDR3 protein: CASSETTGGLGEQFF

CDR3 length: 17
V gene: TRBV27
J gene: TRBJ2-1
clone size: -
D gene: TRBD2
CDR3 DNA: TGTGCCAGCAGTTTCCGCTTTACTAGCGGGAGGAACAATGAGCAGTTCTTC
CDR3 protein: CASSFRFTSGRNNEQFF

CDR3 length: 14
V gene: TRBV7-8
J gene: TRBJ2-5
clone size: -
D gene: -
CDR3 DNA: TGTGCCAGCAGCTTTTCCACCGTCGGAGAGACCCAGTACTTC
CDR3 protein: CASSFSTVGETQYF

CDR3 length: 14
V gene: TRBV27
J gene: TRBJ1-1
clone size: -
D gene: -
CDR3 DNA: TGTGCCAGCAGTTTACGGCGGTTGTACACTGAAGCTTTCTTT
CDR3 protein: CASSLRRLYTEAFF

CDR3 length: 15
V gene: TRBV19
J gene: TRBJ1-1
clone size: few
D gene: TRBD1
CDR3 DNA: TGTGCCAGTAGTCCGACAGGGGGCGGCATCACTGAAGCTTTCTTT
CDR3 protein: CASSPTGGGITEAFF

CDR3 length: 13
V gene: TRBV5-4
J gene: TRBJ2-3
clone size: -
D gene: TRBD1
CDR3 DNA: TGTGCCACCCGGGACAGTAGCACAGATACGCAGTATTTT
CDR3 protein: CATRDSSTDTQYF

CDR3 length: 17
V gene: TRBV19
J gene: TRBJ1-1
clone size: -
D gene: TRBD1
CDR3 DNA: TGTGCCAGTAAAATACCTTGGGGACAGGGGGCTCGGACTGAAGCTTTCTTT
CDR3 protein: CASKIPWGQGARTEAFF

CDR3 length: 13
V gene: TRBV11-2
J gene: TRBJ2-7
clone size: -
D gene: -
CDR3 DNA: TGTGCCAGCAGCCAAACCCAGGCCTACGAGCAGTACTTC
CDR3 protein: CASSQTQAYEQYF

CDR3 length: 15
V gene: TRBV19
J gene: TRBJ2-3
clone size: -
D gene: TRBD1
CDR3 DNA: TGTGCCAGTAGTAAACAGGGGGCTGGCACAGATACGCAGTATTTT
CDR3 protein: CASSKQGAGTDTQYF

CDR3 length: 15
V gene: TRBV4-1
J gene: TRBJ2-2
clone size: -
D gene: -
CDR3 DNA: TGCGCCAGCAGCCAAGTGGGACAACGCACCGGGGAGCTGTTTTTT
CDR3 protein: CASSQVGQRTGELFF

CDR3 length: 17
V gene: TRBV12-5
J gene: TRBJ2-3
clone size: -
D gene: TRBD2
CDR3 DNA: TGTGCTAGTGGTTTGGTGGTTGGGTCTAGCGGGGCCGATACGCAGTATTTT
CDR3 protein: CASGLVVGSSGADTQYF

CDR3 length: 14
V gene: TRBV27
J gene: TRBJ2-2
clone size: -
D gene: TRBD1
CDR3 DNA: TGTGCCAGCAGTATTACGCAGGGGGCAGGGGAGCTGTTTTTT
CDR3 protein: CASSITQGAGELFF

CDR3 length: 18
V gene: TRBV7-9
J gene: TRBJ2-5
clone size: -
D gene: TRBD2
CDR3 DNA: TGTGCCAGCAGCTTAGGAGGACTAGCGGGAGGAGGAGGGGAGACCCAGTACTTC
CDR3 protein: CASSLGGLAGGGGETQYF

CDR3 length: 14
V gene: TRBV5-1
J gene: TRBJ1-4
clone size: few
D gene: -
CDR3 DNA: TGCGCCAGCAGTAGGTCAGGGACTAATGAAAAACTGTTTTTT
CDR3 protein: CASSRSGTNEKLFF

CDR3 length: 12
V gene: TRBV6-5
J gene: TRBJ1-4
clone size: -
D gene: -
CDR3 DNA: TGTGCCAGCCTGACAGAATCTGAAAAACTGTTTTTT
CDR3 protein: CASLTESEKLFF

CDR3 length: 16
V gene: TRBV5-1
J gene: TRBJ1-3
clone size: -
D gene: -
CDR3 DNA: TGCGCCAGCAGCCATCAAACCGGGGGGACTGGAAACACCATATATTTT
CDR3 protein: CASSHQTGGTGNTIYF

CDR3 length: 13
V gene: TRBV30
J gene: TRBJ2-2
clone size: once
D gene: -
CDR3 DNA: TGTGCCTGGAGTGTAGTAGGGGCCGGGGAGCTGTTTTTT
CDR3 protein: CAWSVVGAGELFF

CDR3 length: 15
V gene: TRBV18
J gene: TRBJ1-1
clone size: -
D gene: -
CDR3 DNA: TGTGCCAGCTCACCCCAGGGGTATGGGAACACTGAAGCTTTCTTT
CDR3 protein: CASSPQGYGNTEAFF

CDR3 length: 16
V gene: TRBV7-9
J gene: TRBJ1-1
clone size: -
D gene: -
CDR3 DNA: TGTGCCAGCAGCTTCGTGTCGGGGGGCATGAACACTGAAGCTTTCTTT
CDR3 protein: CASSFVSGGMNTEAFF

CDR3 length: 14
V gene: TRBV6-1
J gene: TRBJ2-3
clone size: -
D gene: TRBD1
CDR3 DNA: TGTGCCAGCAGTGAAGACAGGGGGCTCGATACGCAGTATTTT
CDR3 protein: CASSEDRGLDTQYF

CDR3 length: 13
V gene: TRBV30
J gene: TRBJ2-3
clone size: -
D gene: TRBD2
CDR3 DNA: TGTGCCTTGACTAGCGGGGGGTCAGATACGCAGTATTTT
CDR3 protein: CALTSGGSDTQYF

CDR3 length: 15
V gene: TRBV5-1
J gene: TRBJ2-2
clone size: -
D gene: -
CDR3 DNA: TGCGCCAGCAGCTTGACACAGGGCAACACCGGGGAGCTGTTTTTT
CDR3 protein: CASSLTQGNTGELFF

CDR3 length: 13
V gene: TRBV30
J gene: TRBJ2-5
clone size: -
D gene: TRBD1
CDR3 DNA: TGTGCCTGGAGTGACCGACAGGGTTGGACCCAGTACTTC
CDR3 protein: CAWSDRQGWTQYF

CDR3 length: 12
V gene: TRBV7-2
J gene: TRBJ2-7
clone size: -
D gene: TRBD1
CDR3 DNA: TGTGCCAGCAGCCGACAGGGCTACGAGCAGTACTTC
CDR3 protein: CASSRQGYEQYF

CDR3 length: 12
V gene: TRBV6-6
J gene: TRBJ2-1
clone size: -
D gene: -
CDR3 DNA: TGTGCCAGCAGGCTACCGCCGAATGAGCAGTTCTTC
CDR3 protein: CASRLPPNEQFF

CDR3 length: 12
V gene: TRBV5-1
J gene: TRBJ2-1
clone size: -
D gene: TRBD2
CDR3 DNA: TGCGCCAGCAGCTTGTGGGGGGGTGAGCAGTTCTTC
CDR3 protein: CASSLWGGEQFF

CDR3 length: 17
V gene: TRBV6-6
J gene: TRBJ1-1
clone size: -
D gene: -
CDR3 DNA: TGTGCCAGCAGTCGCCGCCTCACAGGGCCAATGAACACTGAAGCTTTCTTT
CDR3 protein: CASSRRLTGPMNTEAFF

CDR3 length: 16
V gene: TRBV1
J gene: TRBJ2-5
clone size: -
D gene: -
CDR3 DNA: TGCACCAGCAGCCAAGATGAACCACTGGGGGGGGAGACCCAGTACTTC
CDR3 protein: CTSSQDEPLGGETQYF

CDR3 length: 12
V gene: TRBV10-2
J gene: TRBJ2-7
clone size: -
D gene: -
CDR3 DNA: TGCGCCAGCAGTGACCGGGCCTACGAGCAGTACTTC
CDR3 protein: CASSDRAYEQYF

CDR3 length: 15
V gene: TRBV6-5
J gene: TRBJ2-1
clone size: -
D gene: TRBD2
CDR3 DNA: TGTGCCAGCACCCGACTAGCGGGGCCCTACAATGAGCAGTTCTTC
CDR3 protein: CASTRLAGPYNEQFF

CDR3 length: 15
V gene: TRBV24-1
J gene: TRBJ1-2
clone size: -
D gene: -
CDR3 DNA: TGTGCCACCATCTTTGGGGTGCGGGGGGGCGAGGGCTACACCTTC
CDR3 protein: CATIFGVRGGEGYTF

CDR3 length: 15
V gene: TRBV9
J gene: TRBJ2-5
clone size: once
D gene: TRBD2
CDR3 DNA: TGTGCCAGCAGCGTAGATGGGACTAGCAAAGAGACCCAGTACTTC
CDR3 protein: CASSVDGTSKETQYF

CDR3 length: 14
V gene: TRBV10-3
J gene: TRBJ1-2
clone size: -
D gene: TRBD1
CDR3 DNA: TGTGCCATCAGTGAGTCGGGACAGGGGACGATTGACACCTTC
CDR3 protein: CAISESGQGTIDTF

CDR3 length: 14
V gene: TRBV30
J gene: TRBJ1-3
clone size: once
D gene: TRBD1
CDR3 DNA: TGTGCCTGGGCCGGGACAGCTTCTGGAAACACCATATATTTT
CDR3 protein: CAWAGTASGNTIYF

CDR3 length: 19
V gene: TRBV9
J gene: TRBJ2-1
clone size: -
D gene: -
CDR3 DNA: TGTGCCAGCAGCGTAGCTACGGGATTGGGGAGGAGCTCCTACAATGAGCAGTTCTTC
CDR3 protein: CASSVATGLGRSSYNEQFF

CDR3 length: 14
V gene: TRBV10-3
J gene: TRBJ2-3
clone size: -
D gene: TRBD1
CDR3 DNA: TGTGCCAACGCAGCAACAGGGGGTGCAGATACGCAGTATTTT
CDR3 protein: CANAATGGADTQYF

CDR3 length: 15
V gene: TRBV28
J gene: TRBJ1-2
clone size: -
D gene: TRBD1
CDR3 DNA: TGTGCCAGCAGTCGGAACCGGGACAGGGTTTTTGGCTACACCTTC
CDR3 protein: CASSRNRDRVFGYTF

CDR3 length: 16
V gene: TRBV9
J gene: TRBJ2-2
clone size: -
D gene: -
CDR3 DNA: TGTGCCAGCAGCGTAGCTTCACAGGGGAACACCGGGGAGCTGTTTTTT
CDR3 protein: CASSVASQGNTGELFF

CDR3 length: 16
V gene: TRBV3-1/TRBV3-2
J gene: TRBJ2-7
clone size: -
D gene: TRBD2
CDR3 DNA: TGTGCCAGCAGCCGTACCCCCGTAGCGGGAGGCTACGAGCAGTACTTC
CDR3 protein: CASSRTPVAGGYEQYF

CDR3 length: 18
V gene: TRBV3-1/TRBV3-2
J gene: TRBJ2-5
clone size: -
D gene: TRBD2
CDR3 DNA: TGTGCCAGCAGCCACCCCGCGGGACTAGCGGGAACCGTAAAGACCCAGTACTTC
CDR3 protein: CASSHPAGLAGTVKTQYF

CDR3 length: 16
V gene: TRBV5-4
J gene: TRBJ1-6
clone size: -
D gene: TRBD1
CDR3 DNA: TGTGCCAGCAGATCCGGGACAGGAGGCCTTAATTCACCCCTCCACTTT
CDR3 protein: CASRSGTGGLNSPLHF

CDR3 length: 15
V gene: TRBV19
J gene: TRBJ2-1
clone size: -
D gene: TRBD2
CDR3 DNA: TGTGCCAGTAGTATTAGCGGGATTAGCTACAATGAGCAGTTCTTC
CDR3 protein: CASSISGISYNEQFF

CDR3 length: 14
V gene: TRBV7-2
J gene: TRBJ2-1
clone size: -
D gene: -
CDR3 DNA: TGTGCCAGCAGCTCCAGGTCCATAAACGGTGAGCAGTTCTTC
CDR3 protein: CASSSRSINGEQFF

CDR3 length: 18
V gene: TRBV6-2/TRBV6-3
J gene: TRBJ2-1
clone size: -
D gene: TRBD2
CDR3 DNA: TGTGCCAGCAACCCAAGAGGGTCTAGCGGGAATCTACGCAATGAGCAGTTCTTC
CDR3 protein: CASNPRGSSGNLRNEQFF

CDR3 length: 13
V gene: TRBV4-1
J gene: TRBJ1-2
clone size: -
D gene: -
CDR3 DNA: TGCGCCAGCAGCCAAGATCCGGGAGGAGGCTACACCTTC
CDR3 protein: CASSQDPGGGYTF

CDR3 length: 11
V gene: TRBV12-3/TRBV12-4
J gene: TRBJ1-1
clone size: -
D gene: -
CDR3 DNA: TGTGCCAGCAGTTTTAGCACTGAAGCTTTCTTT
CDR3 protein: CASSFSTEAFF